This T cell receptor beta chain was captured by sequencing in a study of cytomegalovirus exposure and HLA in healthy donors. The wider study: A prior study identified just under 120 million unique TCR beta sequences from 200 million or so T cells. Study findings and constraints: The productive fraction for most TCR beta V segments was about 87% or about 30% in an earlier analysis.

From germline, CDR1 is MGHRA and CDR2 YSYEKL. This CDR3 has 14 amino acids. Vbeta (60) and Jbeta (13) primers were used in the PCR. TCRdb keeps only in-frame clones here, not all; method: immunoSEQ multiplex PCR. The top ten hold around 2% of the sample, which has about 190,000 clones, about 81% seen once. Details on this clone: Its antigen is not identified.

This sequence joins TRBV4-1 and TRBJ2-5; perhaps TRBD1 as D (5 bases). The J call may be incorrect, as the DNA end agrees better with TRBJ2-7. The origin of this receptor is a man aged 18 to 30 in good health and CMV-seronegative. The sequenced sample was PBMCs. The CDR3 sequence is CASSQDVTGPEQYF. CDR3 nucleotides: TGCGCCAGCAGCCAAGATGTCACAGGTCCCGAGCAGTACTTC.